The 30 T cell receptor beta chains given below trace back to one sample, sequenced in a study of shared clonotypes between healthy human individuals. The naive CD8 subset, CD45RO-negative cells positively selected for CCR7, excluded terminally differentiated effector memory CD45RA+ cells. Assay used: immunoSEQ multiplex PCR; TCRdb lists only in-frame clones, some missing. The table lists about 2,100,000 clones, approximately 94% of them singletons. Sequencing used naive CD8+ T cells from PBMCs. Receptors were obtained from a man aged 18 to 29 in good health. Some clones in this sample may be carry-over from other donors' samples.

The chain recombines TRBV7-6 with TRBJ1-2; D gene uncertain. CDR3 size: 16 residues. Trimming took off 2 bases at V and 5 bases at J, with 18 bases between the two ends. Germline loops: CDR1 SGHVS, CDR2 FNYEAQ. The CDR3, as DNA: TGTGCCAGCAGCTTAAGTGCGCGTAGTCCTATATATGGCTACACCTTC. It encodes CASSLSARSPIYGYTF.

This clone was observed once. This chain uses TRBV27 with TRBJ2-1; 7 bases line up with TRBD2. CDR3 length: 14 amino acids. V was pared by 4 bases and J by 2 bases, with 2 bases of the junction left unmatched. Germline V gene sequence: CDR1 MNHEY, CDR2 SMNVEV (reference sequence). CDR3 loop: CASSWAGAYNEQFF. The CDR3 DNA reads TGTGCCAGCAGTTGGGCGGGAGCCTACAATGAGCAGTTCTTC.

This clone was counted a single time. CDR3 bases: TGTGCCAGCTCCCCCCTTTTGGTCAGTAACACCGGGGAGCTGTTTTTT. Its translation: CASSPLLVSNTGELFF. This chain joins TRBV27 and TRBJ2-2; unclear D gene. The CDR3 has 16 residues. Trimming stripped 8 bases from V and 2 bases from J, with 18 bases between. Germline CDR1 and CDR2: MNHEY and SMNVEV (reference sequence).

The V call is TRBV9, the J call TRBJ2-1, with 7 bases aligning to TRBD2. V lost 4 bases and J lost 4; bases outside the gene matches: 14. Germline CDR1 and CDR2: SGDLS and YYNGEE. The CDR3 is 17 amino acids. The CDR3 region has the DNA TGTGCCAGCAGCCCCTATAAGGGCCTAGCGGAATACAATGAGCAGTTCTTC. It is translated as CASSPYKGLAEYNEQFF.

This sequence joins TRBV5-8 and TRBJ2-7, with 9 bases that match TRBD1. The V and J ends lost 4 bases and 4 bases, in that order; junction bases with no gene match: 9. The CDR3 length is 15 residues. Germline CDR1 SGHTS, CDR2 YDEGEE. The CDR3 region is CASSQTTGGWYEQYF. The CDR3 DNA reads TGTGCCAGCAGCCAAACGACAGGGGGTTGGTACGAGCAGTACTTC.

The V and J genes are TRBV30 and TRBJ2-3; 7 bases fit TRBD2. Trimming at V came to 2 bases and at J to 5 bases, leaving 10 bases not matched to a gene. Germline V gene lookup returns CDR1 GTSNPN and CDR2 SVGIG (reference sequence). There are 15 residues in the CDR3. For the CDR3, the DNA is TGTGCCTGGAGTTGGGAGCGGGATTCTGGAGATACGCAGTATTTT. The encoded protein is CAWSWERDSGDTQYF.

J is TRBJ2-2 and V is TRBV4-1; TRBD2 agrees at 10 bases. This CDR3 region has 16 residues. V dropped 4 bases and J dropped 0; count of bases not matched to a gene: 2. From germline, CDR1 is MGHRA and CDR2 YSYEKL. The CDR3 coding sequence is TGCGCCAGCAGCCCTACTAGCGGGGCGAACACCGGGGAGCTGTTTTTT. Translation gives CASSPTSGANTGELFF.

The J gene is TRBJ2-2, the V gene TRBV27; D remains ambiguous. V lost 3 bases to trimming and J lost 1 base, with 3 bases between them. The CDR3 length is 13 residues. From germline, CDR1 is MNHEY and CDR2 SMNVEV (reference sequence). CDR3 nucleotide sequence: TGTGCCAGCAGTTTCGGGAACACCGGGGAGCTGTTTTTT. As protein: CASSFGNTGELFF.

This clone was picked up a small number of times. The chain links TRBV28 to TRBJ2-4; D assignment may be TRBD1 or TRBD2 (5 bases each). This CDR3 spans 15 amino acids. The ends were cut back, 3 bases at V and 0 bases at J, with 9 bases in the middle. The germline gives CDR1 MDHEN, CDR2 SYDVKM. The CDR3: CASSFEGLAKNIQYF. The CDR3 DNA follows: TGTGCCAGCAGTTTCGAGGGGCTAGCCAAAAACATTCAGTACTTC.

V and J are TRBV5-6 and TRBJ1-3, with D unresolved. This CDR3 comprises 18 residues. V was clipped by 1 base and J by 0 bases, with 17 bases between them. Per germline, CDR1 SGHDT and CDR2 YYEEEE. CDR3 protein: CASSLKTLTFYSGNTIYF. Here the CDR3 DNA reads TGTGCCAGCAGCTTGAAAACCCTGACATTCTACTCTGGAAACACCATATATTTT.

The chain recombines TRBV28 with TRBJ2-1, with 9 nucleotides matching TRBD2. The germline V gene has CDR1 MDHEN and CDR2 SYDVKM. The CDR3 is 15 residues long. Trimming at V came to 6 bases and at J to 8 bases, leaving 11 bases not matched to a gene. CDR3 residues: CASRPGTSPAYEQFF. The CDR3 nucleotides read TGTGCCAGCAGACCGGGGACTAGCCCCGCGTATGAGCAGTTCTTC.

CDR3 coding DNA: TGTGCCAGCAGTCGGACTAGCGGGAGGTTGTATGAGCAGTTCTTC. It codes for CASSRTSGRLYEQFF. The chain joins TRBV28 to TRBJ2-1; 14 bases agree with TRBD2. The germline CDR1 and CDR2 sequences are MDHEN and SYDVKM. The CDR3 loop spans 15 amino acids. J gave up 8 bases and V 5 bases, and 5 bases lay outside the gene matches. Complete variable domain (other parts from reference TRBV28 and TRBJ2-1): DVKVTQSSRYLVKRTGEKVFLECVQDMDHENMFWYRQDPGLGLRLIYFSYDVKMKEKGDIPEGYSVSREKKERFSLILESASTNQTSMYLCASSRTSGRLYEQFFGPGTRLTVL.

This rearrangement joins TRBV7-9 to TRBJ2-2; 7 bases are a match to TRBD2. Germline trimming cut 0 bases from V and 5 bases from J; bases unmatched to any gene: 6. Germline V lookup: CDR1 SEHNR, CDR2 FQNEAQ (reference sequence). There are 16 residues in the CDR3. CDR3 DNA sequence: TGTGCCAGCAGCTTAGCCCCCTGGGGGGGGACCGGGGAGCTGTTTTTT. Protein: CASSLAPWGGTGELFF.

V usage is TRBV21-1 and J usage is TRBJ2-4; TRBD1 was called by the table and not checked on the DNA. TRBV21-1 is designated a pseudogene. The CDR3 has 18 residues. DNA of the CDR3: TGTGCCAGCAGCAAAAGGACGTGGGACCGGGACAGGGGAAACATTCAGTACTTC. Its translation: CASSKRTWDRDRGNIQYF.

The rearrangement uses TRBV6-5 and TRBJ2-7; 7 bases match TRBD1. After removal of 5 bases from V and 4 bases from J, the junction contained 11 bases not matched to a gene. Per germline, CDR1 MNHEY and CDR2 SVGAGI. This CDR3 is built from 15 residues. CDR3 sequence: CASSTQGEATYEQYF. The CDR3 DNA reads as TGTGCCAGCAGTACGCAGGGGGAAGCTACGTACGAGCAGTACTTC.

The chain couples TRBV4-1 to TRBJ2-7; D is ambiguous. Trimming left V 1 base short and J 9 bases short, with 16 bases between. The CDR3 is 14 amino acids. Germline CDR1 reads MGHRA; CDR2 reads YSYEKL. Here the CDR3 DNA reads TGCGCCAGCAGCCAAGTCCAATCCCCCTATGCGCAGTACTTC. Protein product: CASSQVQSPYAQYF.

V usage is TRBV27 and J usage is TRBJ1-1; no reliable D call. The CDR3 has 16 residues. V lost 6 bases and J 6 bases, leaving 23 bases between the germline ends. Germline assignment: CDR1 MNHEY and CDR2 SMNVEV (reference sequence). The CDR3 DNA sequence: TGTGCCAGCAGCTTCTTACCGGGAAAACCGCTGCCTGAAGCTTTCTTT. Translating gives CASSFLPGKPLPEAFF.

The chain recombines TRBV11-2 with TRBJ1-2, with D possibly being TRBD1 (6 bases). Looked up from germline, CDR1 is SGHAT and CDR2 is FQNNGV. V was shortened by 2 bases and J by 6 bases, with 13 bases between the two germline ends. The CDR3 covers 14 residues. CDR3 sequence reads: CASSLMGAADGYTF. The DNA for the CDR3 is TGTGCCAGCAGCTTAATGGGGGCAGCAGATGGCTACACCTTC.

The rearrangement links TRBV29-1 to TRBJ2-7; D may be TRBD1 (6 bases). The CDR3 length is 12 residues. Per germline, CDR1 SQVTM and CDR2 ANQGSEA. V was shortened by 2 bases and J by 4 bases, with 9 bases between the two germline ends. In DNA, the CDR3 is TGCAGCGTTGAACAGGGGTATTACGAGCAGTACTTC. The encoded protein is CSVEQGYYEQYF.

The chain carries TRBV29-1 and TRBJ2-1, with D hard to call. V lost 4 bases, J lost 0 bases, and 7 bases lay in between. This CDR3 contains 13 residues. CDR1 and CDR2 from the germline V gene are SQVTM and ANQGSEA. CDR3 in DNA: TGCAGCGTTGGAGTTTACTCCTACAATGAGCAGTTCTTC. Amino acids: CSVGVYSYNEQFF.

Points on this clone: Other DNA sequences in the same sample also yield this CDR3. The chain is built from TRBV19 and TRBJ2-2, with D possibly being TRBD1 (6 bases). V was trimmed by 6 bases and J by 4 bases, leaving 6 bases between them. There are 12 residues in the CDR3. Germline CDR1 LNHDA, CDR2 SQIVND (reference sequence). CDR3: CASSRGTGELFF. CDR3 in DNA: TGTGCCAGTAGCAGGGGCACCGGGGAGCTGTTTTTT.

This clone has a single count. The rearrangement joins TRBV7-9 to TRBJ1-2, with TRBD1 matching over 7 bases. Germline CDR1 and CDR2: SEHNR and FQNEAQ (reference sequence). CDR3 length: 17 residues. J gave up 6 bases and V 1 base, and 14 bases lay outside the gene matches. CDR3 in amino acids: CASSLEIILGQGDGYTF. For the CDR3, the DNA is TGTGCCAGCAGCTTAGAAATTATTTTGGGGCAGGGGGATGGCTACACCTTC.

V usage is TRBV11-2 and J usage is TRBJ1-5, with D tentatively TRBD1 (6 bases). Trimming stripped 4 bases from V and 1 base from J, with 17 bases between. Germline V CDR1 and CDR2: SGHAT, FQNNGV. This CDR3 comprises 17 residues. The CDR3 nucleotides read TGTGCCAGCAGCTGGGGACAACCGAGGGACAGCAATCAGCCCCAGCATTTT. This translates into CASSWGQPRDSNQPQHF.

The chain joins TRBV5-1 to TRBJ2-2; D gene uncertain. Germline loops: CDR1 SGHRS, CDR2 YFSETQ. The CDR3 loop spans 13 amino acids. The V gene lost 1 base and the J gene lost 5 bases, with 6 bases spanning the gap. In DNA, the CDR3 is TGCGCCAGCAGCTTGTTCAAGACCGGGGAGCTGTTTTTT. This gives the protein CASSLFKTGELFF.

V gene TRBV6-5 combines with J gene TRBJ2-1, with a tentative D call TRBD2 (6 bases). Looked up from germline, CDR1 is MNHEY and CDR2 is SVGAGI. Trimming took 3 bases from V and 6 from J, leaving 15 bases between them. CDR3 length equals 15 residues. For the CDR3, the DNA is TGTGCCAGCAGTTATGCGGGACCCTGGGGCAATGAGCAGTTCTTC. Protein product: CASSYAGPWGNEQFF.

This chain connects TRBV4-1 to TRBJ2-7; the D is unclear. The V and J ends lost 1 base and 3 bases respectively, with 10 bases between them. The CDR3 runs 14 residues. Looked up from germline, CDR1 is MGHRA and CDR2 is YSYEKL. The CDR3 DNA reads TGCGCCAGCAGCCAAGTTCACTTAAGCTACGAGCAGTACTTC. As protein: CASSQVHLSYEQYF.

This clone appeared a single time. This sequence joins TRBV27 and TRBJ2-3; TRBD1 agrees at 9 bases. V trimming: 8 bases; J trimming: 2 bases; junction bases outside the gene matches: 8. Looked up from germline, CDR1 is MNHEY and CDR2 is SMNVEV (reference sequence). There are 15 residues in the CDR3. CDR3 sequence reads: CASWSGTGHTDTQYF. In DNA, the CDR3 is TGTGCCAGCTGGTCTGGGACAGGGCACACAGATACGCAGTATTTT.

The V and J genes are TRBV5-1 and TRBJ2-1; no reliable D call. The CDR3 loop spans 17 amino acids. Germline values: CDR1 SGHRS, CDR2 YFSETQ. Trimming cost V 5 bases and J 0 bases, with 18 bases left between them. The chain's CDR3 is CASSLVPGLNSYNEQFF. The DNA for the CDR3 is TGCGCCAGCAGTCTCGTTCCGGGTCTTAACTCCTACAATGAGCAGTTCTTC.

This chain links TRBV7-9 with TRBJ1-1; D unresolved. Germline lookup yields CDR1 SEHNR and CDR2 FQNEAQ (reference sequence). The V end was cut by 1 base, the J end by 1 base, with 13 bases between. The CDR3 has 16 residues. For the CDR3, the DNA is TGTGCCAGCAGCTTAGTCCCCTCAACACCGAACACTGAAGCTTTCTTT. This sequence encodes CASSLVPSTPNTEAFF.

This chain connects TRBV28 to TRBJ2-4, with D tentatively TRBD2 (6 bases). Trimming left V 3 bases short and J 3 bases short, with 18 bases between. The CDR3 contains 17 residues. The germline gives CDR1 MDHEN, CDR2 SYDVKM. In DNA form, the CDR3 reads TGTGCCAGCAGTTTTCATCGGGAGACGAGTGACAAAAACATTCAGTACTTC. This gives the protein CASSFHRETSDKNIQYF. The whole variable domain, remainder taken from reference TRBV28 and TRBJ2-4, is DVKVTQSSRYLVKRTGEKVFLECVQDMDHENMFWYRQDPGLGLRLIYFSYDVKMKEKGDIPEGYSVSREKKERFSLILESASTNQTSMYLCASSFHRETSDKNIQYFGAGTRLSVL.